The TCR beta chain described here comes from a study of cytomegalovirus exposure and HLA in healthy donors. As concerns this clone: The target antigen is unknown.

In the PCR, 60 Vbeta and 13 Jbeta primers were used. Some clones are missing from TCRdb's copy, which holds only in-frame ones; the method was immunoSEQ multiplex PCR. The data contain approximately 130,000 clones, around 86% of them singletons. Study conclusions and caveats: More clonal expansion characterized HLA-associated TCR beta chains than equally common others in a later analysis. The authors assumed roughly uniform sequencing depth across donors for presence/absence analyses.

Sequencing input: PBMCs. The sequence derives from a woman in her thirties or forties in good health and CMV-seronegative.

CDR3 region: CASSFFGSGVGELFF. DNA for the CDR3: TGTGCCAGCAGCTTCTTCGGGAGTGGGGTCGGGGAGCTGTTTTTT. The chain uses TRBV5-6 and TRBJ2-2, with D perhaps TRBD2 (6 bases). The CDR3 spans 15 residues. Germline CDR1 SGHDT, CDR2 YYEEEE. The V end lost 2 bases, the J end lost 7 bases, and 15 bases lay between the germline ends.